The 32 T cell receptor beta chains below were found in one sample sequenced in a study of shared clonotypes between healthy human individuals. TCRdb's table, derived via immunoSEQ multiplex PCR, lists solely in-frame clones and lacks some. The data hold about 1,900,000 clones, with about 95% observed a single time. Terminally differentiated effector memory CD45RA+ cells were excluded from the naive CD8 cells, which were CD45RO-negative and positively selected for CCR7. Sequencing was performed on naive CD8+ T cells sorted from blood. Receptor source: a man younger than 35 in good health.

DNA of the CDR3: TGCGCCAGCAGTGAGTCTAGCGGGCTCTCCTACGAGCAGTACTTC. Protein product: CASSESSGLSYEQYF. This chain uses TRBV10-2 with TRBJ2-7, with 7 bases that match TRBD2. CDR1 is WSHSY and CDR2 is SAAADI in the germline V gene. There are 15 residues in the CDR3. With 0 bases clipped from V and 0 bases from J, the junction kept 2 bases outside the gene matches.

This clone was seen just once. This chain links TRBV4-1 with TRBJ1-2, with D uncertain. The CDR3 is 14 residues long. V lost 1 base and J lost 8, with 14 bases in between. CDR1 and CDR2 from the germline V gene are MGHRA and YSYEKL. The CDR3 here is CASSQVSNERGYTF. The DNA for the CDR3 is TGCGCCAGCAGCCAAGTATCTAATGAAAGGGGCTACACCTTC.

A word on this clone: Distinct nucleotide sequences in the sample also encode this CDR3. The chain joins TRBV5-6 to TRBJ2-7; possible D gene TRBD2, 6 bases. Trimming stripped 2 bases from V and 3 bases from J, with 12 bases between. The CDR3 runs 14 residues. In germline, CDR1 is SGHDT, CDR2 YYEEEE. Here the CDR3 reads CASSFGQGGYEQYF. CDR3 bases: TGTGCCAGCAGCTTCGGCCAGGGAGGCTACGAGCAGTACTTC.

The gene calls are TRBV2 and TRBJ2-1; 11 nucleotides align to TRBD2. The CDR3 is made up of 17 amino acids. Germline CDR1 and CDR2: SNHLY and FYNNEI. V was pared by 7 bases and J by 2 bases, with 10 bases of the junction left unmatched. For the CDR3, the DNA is TGTGCCAGCAAAGAGGGGACTAGCGGACAGACCTACAATGAGCAGTTCTTC. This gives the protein CASKEGTSGQTYNEQFF.

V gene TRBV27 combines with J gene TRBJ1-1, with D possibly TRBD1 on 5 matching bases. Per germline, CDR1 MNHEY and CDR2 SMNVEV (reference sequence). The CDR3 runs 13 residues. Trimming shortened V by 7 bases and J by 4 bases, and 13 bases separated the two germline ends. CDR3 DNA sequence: TGTGCCAGCAACACCCAGGGTCCCACTGAAGCTTTCTTT. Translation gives CASNTQGPTEAFF.

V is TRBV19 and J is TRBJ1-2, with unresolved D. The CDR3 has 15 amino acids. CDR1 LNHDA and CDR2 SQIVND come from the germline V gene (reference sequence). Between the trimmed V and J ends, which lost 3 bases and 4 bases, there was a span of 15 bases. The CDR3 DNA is TGTGCCAGTAGTATGGTCTTGGGCGGGGTCTATGGCTACACCTTC. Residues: CASSMVLGGVYGYTF. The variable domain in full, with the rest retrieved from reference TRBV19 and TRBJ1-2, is DGGITQSPKYLFRKEGQNVTLSCEQNLNHDAMYWYRQDPGQGLRLIYYSQIVNDFQKGDIAEGYSVSREKKESFPLTVTSAQKNPTAFYLCASSMVLGGVYGYTFGSGTRLTVV.

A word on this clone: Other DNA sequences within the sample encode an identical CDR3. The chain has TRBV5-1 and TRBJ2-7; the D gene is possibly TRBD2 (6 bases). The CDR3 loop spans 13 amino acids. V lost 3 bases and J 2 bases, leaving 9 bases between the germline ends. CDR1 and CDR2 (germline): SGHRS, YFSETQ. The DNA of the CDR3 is TGCGCCAGCAGCTGGGACTCACCCTACGAGCAGTACTTC. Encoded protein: CASSWDSPYEQYF.

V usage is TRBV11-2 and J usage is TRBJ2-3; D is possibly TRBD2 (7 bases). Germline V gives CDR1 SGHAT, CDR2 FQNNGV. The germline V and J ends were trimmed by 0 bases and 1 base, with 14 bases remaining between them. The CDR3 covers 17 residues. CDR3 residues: CASSLDLAGARTDTQYF. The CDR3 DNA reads TGTGCCAGCAGCTTAGATCTTGCGGGGGCCCGCACAGATACGCAGTATTTT.

The CDR3 DNA is TGTGCCAGCAGCTTAGGGGACACCCTCTACGAGCAGTACTTC. Translated, it gives CASSLGDTLYEQYF. The chain joins TRBV7-6 to TRBJ2-7; D might be TRBD1 (6 bases). V was pared by 1 base and J by 3 bases, with 10 bases between. This CDR3 has 14 residues. Germline V CDR1 and CDR2: SGHVS, FNYEAQ. The variable domain in full, completed from reference TRBV7-6 and TRBJ2-7, reads GAGVSQSPRYKVTKRGQDVALRCDPISGHVSLYWYRQALGQGPEFLTYFNYEAQQDKSGLPNDRFSAERPEGSISTLTIQRTEQRDSAMYRCASSLGDTLYEQYFGPGTRLTVT.

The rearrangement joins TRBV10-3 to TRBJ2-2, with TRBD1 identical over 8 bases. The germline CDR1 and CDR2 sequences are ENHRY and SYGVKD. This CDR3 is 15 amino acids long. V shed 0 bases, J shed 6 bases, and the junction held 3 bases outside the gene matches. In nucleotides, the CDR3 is TGTGCCATCAGTGAGTCCCGGACAGGGCCCGGGGAGCTGTTTTTT. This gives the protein CAISESRTGPGELFF.

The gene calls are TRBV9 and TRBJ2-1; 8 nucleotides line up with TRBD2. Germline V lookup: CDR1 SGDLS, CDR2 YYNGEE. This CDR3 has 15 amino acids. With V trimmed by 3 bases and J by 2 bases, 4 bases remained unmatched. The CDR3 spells CASSEKAGAYNEQFF. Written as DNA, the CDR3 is TGTGCCAGCAGCGAAAAAGCGGGGGCCTACAATGAGCAGTTCTTC.

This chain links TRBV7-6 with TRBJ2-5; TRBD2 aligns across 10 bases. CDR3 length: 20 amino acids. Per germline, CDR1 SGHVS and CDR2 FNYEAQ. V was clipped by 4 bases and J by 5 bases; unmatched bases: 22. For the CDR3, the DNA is TGTGCCAGCAGCTCCGGGGGGGACAGGACTAGCGGAAACATTGGGGAGACCCAGTACTTC. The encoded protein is CASSSGGDRTSGNIGETQYF. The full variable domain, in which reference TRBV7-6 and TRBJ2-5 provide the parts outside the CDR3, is GAGVSQSPRYKVTKRGQDVALRCDPISGHVSLYWYRQALGQGPEFLTYFNYEAQQDKSGLPNDRFSAERPEGSISTLTIQRTEQRDSAMYRCASSSGGDRTSGNIGETQYFGPGTRLLVL.

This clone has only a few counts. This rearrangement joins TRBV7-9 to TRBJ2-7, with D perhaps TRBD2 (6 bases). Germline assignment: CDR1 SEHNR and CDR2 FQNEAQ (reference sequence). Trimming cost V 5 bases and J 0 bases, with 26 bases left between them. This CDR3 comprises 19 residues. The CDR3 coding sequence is TGTGCCAGCAGCCTAACATTATCCGGGAGCGGCTTGGTCTCCTACGAGCAGTACTTC. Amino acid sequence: CASSLTLSGSGLVSYEQYF.

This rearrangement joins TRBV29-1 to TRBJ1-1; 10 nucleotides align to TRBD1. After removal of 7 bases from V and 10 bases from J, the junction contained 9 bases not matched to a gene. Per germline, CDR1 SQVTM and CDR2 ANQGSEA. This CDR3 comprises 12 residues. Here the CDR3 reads CSGTGTGVLAFF. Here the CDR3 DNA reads TGCAGCGGCACCGGGACAGGGGTCTTAGCTTTCTTT.

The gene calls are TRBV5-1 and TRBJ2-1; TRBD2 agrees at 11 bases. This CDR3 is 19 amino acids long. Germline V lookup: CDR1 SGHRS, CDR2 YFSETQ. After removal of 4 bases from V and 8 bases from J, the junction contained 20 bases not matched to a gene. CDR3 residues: CASSRWPGTSGAPLDEQFF. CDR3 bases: TGCGCCAGCAGCCGCTGGCCGGGGACTAGCGGCGCCCCCTTGGATGAGCAGTTCTTC.

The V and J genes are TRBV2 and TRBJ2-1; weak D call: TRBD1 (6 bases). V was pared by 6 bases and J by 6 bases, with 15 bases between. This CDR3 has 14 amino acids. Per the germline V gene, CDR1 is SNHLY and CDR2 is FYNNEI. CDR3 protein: CASSTTQGGNEQFF. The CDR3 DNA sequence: TGTGCCAGCAGCACTACACAGGGCGGCAATGAGCAGTTCTTC.

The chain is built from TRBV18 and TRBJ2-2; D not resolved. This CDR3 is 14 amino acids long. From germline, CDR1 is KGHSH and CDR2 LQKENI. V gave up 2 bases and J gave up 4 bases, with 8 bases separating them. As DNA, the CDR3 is TGTGCCAGCTCACCATGGCTGTCCACCGGGGAGCTGTTTTTT. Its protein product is CASSPWLSTGELFF.

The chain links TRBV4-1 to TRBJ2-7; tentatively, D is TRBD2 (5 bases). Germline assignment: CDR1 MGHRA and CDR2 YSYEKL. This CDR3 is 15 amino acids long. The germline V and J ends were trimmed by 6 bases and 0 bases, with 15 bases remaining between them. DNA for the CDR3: TGCGCCAGCAGTCCAAGTAGCGATAGCTCCTACGAGCAGTACTTC. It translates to CASSPSSDSSYEQYF.

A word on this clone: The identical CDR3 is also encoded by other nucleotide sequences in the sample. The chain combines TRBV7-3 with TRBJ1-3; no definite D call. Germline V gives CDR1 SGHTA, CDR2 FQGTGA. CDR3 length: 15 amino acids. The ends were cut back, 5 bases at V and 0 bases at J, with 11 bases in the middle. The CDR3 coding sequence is TGTGCCAGCAGCCTGGACGGGTCCTCTGGAAACACCATATATTTT. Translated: CASSLDGSSGNTIYF.

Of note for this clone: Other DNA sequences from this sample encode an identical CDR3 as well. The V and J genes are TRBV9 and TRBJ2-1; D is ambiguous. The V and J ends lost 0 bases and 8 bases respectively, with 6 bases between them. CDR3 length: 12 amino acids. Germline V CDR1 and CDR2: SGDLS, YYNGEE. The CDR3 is CASSVEGYEQFF. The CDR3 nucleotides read TGTGCCAGCAGCGTAGAGGGCTATGAGCAGTTCTTC.

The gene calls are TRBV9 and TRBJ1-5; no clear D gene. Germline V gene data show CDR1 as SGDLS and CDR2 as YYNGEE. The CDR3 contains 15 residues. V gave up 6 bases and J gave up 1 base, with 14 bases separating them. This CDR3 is CASNSGGVSNQPQHF. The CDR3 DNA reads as TGTGCCAGCAACTCAGGCGGCGTGAGCAATCAGCCCCAGCATTTT.

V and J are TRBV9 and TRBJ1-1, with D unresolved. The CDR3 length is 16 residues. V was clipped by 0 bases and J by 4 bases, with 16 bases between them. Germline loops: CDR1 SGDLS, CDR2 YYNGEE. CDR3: CASSVGLPGYGTEAFF. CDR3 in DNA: TGTGCCAGCAGCGTAGGCCTCCCCGGATACGGCACTGAAGCTTTCTTT.

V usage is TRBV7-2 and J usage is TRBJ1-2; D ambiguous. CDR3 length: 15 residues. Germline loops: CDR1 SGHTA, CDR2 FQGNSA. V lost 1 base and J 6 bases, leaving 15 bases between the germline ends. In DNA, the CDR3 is TGTGCCAGCAGCTTAGATCAAGCGGCAGGCGATGGCTACACCTTC. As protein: CASSLDQAAGDGYTF. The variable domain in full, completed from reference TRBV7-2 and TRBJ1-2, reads GAGVSQSPSNKVTEKGKDVELRCDPISGHTALYWYRQSLGQGLEFLIYFQGNSAPDKSGLPSDRFSAERTGGSVSTLTIQRTQQEDSAVYLCASSLDQAAGDGYTFGSGTRLTVV.

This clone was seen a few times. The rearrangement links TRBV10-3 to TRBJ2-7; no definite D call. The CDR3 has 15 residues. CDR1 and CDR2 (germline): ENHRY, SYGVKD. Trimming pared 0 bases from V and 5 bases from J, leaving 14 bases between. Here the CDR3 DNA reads TGTGCCATCAGTGAGTCGGCGAATCCTCTGCACGAGCAGTACTTC. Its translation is CAISESANPLHEQYF.

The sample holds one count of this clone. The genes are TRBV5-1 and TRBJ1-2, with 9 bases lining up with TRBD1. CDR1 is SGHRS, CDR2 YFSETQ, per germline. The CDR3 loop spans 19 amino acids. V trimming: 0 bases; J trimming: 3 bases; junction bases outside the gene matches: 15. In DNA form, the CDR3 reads TGCGCCAGCAGCTTGGGGAACCCGGGACAGGGTCTTTTGCACTATGGCTACACCTTC. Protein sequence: CASSLGNPGQGLLHYGYTF.

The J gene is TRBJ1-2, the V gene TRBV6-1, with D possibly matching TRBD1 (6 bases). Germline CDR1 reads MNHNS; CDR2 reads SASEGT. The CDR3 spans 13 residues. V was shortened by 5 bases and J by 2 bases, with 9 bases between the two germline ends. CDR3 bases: TGTGCCAGCAGTCCAGGACAGAACTATGGCTACACCTTC. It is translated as CASSPGQNYGYTF.

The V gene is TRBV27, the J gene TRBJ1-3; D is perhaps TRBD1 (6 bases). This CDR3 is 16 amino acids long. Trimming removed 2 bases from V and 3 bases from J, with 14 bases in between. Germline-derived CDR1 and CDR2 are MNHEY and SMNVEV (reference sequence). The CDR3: CASSLTGQSGGNTIYF. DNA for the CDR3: TGTGCCAGCAGTTTAACAGGACAGTCGGGTGGAAACACCATATATTTT.

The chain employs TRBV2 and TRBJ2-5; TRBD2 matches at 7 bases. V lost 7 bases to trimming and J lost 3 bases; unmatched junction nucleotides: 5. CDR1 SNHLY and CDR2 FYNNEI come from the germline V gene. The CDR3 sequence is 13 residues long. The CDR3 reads CASTWGGEETQYF. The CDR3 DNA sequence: TGTGCCAGCACTTGGGGGGGTGAAGAGACCCAGTACTTC.

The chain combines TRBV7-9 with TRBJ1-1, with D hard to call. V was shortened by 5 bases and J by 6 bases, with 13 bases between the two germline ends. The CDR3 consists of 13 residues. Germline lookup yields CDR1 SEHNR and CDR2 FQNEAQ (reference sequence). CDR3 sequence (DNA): TGTGCCAGCAGCGACCCGGGGAGTGCTGAAGCTTTCTTT. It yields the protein CASSDPGSAEAFF.

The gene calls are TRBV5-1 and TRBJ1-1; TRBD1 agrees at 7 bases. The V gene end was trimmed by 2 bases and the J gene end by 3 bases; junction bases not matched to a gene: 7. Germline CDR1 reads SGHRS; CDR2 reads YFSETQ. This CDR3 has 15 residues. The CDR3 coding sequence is TGCGCCAGCAGCTTCTCCGGGACAGTTGACACTGAAGCTTTCTTT. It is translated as CASSFSGTVDTEAFF. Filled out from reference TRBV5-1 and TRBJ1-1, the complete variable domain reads KAGVTQTPRYLIKTRGQQVTLSCSPISGHRSVSWYQQTPGQGLQFLFEYFSETQRNKGNFPGRFSGRQFSNSRSEMNVSTLELGDSALYLCASSFSGTVDTEAFFGQGTRLTVV.

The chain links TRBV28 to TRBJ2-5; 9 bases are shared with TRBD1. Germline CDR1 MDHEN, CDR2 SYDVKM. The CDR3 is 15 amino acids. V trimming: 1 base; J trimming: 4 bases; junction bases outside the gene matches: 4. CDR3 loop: CASSLLDRGLETQYF. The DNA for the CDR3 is TGTGCCAGCAGTTTATTGGACAGGGGATTAGAGACCCAGTACTTC.

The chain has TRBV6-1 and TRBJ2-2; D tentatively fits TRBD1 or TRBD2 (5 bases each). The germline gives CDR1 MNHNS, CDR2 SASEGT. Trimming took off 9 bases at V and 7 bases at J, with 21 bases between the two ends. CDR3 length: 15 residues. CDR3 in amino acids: CASTKTRGQGGELFF. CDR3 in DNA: TGTGCCAGTACCAAAACCCGGGGTCAGGGCGGGGAGCTGTTTTTT.